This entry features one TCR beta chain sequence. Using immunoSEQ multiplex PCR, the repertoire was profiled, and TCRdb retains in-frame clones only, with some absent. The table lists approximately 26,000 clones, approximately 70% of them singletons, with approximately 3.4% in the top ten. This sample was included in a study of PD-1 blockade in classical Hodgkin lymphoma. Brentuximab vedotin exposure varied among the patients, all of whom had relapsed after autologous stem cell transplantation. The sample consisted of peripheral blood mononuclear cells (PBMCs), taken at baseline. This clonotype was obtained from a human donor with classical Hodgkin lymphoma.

Here the CDR3 DNA reads TGTGCCAGCACCCAGTGGGGGGCTAACTATGGCTACACCTTC. This encodes CASTQWGANYGYTF. The chain uses TRBV2 and TRBJ1-2; D is possibly TRBD1 (5 bases). Germline values: CDR1 SNHLY, CDR2 FYNNEI. The CDR3 runs 14 residues. V gave up 7 bases and J gave up 0 bases, with 12 bases separating them.